This T cell receptor beta chain stems from a study of shared clonotypes between healthy human individuals. Sequencing was performed with immunoSEQ multiplex PCR; in TCRdb, only in-frame clones are kept and a portion is missing. Of hundreds of thousands of clones listed, approximately 74% were seen once; the top ten hold over 1.5%. CDR1 and CDR2 (germline): SNHLY, FYNNEI. Trimming pared 7 bases from V and 2 bases from J, leaving 15 bases between. The CDR3 consists of 15 residues. The sequenced sample consisted of memory CD4+ T cells sorted from blood. This sample's subset: CD45RA-negative fraction. The TCR comes from a woman aged 30 to 39 in good health. The J gene is TRBJ1-3, the V gene TRBV2; D is unresolved. This CDR3 is CASMDRPRTGNTIYF. CDR3 in DNA: TGTGCCAGCATGGATCGCCCGAGGACTGGAAACACCATATATTTT.